The 8 T cell receptor beta chains presented below share a single source sample, sequenced in a study of blood T cell repertoires in COVID-19. Sequenced by immunoSEQ multiplex PCR; TCRdb stores in-frame clones only, minus some. The sample includes about 150,000 clones, roughly nine tenths of them seen just once. The sample was peripheral blood. All receptors come from an older woman with acute or convalescent COVID-19.

The chain links TRBV5-1 to TRBJ1-1; D gene ambiguous. Germline CDR1 reads SGHRS; CDR2 reads YFSETQ. Between the trimmed V and J ends, which lost 4 bases and 6 bases, there was a span of 19 bases. The CDR3 is 15 residues long. The CDR3 nucleotides read TGCGCCAGCAGCCATTTGGGTACCGGGAGGGCTGAAGCTTTCTTT. Its protein is CASSHLGTGRAEAFF.

The V gene is TRBV6-5, the J gene TRBJ1-1; tentative D call: TRBD1 (5 bases). Germline loops: CDR1 MNHEY, CDR2 SVGAGI. V lost 10 bases to trimming and J lost 4 bases, with 16 bases between them. There are 13 residues in the CDR3. CDR3 sequence: CATHWGVGTEAFF. DNA for the CDR3: TGTGCCACCCACTGGGGGGTAGGCACTGAAGCTTTCTTT.

This sequence joins TRBV7-9 and TRBJ2-5; TRBD1 matches at 8 bases. This CDR3 has 15 amino acids. V was clipped by 4 bases and J by 5 bases; unmatched bases: 9. The germline gives CDR1 SEHNR, CDR2 FQNEAQ (reference sequence). In nucleotides, the CDR3 is TGTGCCAGCAGCTCGGGACAGGTAAAAGAGGAGACCCAGTACTTC. Translating it yields CASSSGQVKEETQYF. Combining the CDR3 with reference TRBV7-9 and TRBJ2-5 gives the whole variable domain DTGVSQNPRHKITKRGQNVTFRCDPISEHNRLYWYRQTLGQGPEFLTYFQNEAQLEKSRLLSDRFSAERPKGSFSTLEIQRTEQGDSAMYLCASSSGQVKEETQYFGPGTRLLVL.

The chain carries TRBV5-8 and TRBJ2-4; TRBD2 matches at 8 bases. Germline trimming cut 4 bases from V and 8 bases from J; bases unmatched to any gene: 11. Germline V gene sequence: CDR1 SGHTS, CDR2 YDEGEE. The CDR3 sequence is 15 residues long. CDR3 loop: CASSPTPRGGDIQYF. The DNA for the CDR3 is TGTGCCAGCAGCCCTACTCCCCGGGGGGGGGACATTCAGTACTTC. Looking up the rest from reference TRBV5-8 and TRBJ2-4 gives the full variable domain: EAGVTQSPTHLIKTRGQQATLRCSPISGHTSVYWYQQALGLGLQFLLWYDEGEERNRGNFPPRFSGRQFPNYSSELNVNALELEDSALYLCASSPTPRGGDIQYFGAGTRLSVL.

The chain recombines TRBV13 with TRBJ2-3, with 8 positions matching TRBD1. The CDR3 consists of 15 residues. J was trimmed by 3 bases and V by 4 bases; bases with no gene match: 6. Germline CDR1 is PRHDT and CDR2 is FYEKMQ (reference sequence). DNA of the CDR3: TGTGCCAGCAGCTCAAGGACAGGGAATACAGATACGCAGTATTTT. Amino acid sequence: CASSSRTGNTDTQYF.

This rearrangement joins TRBV13 to TRBJ2-1, with D tentatively TRBD2 (6 bases). Germline values: CDR1 PRHDT, CDR2 FYEKMQ (reference sequence). This CDR3 is 12 amino acids long. V lost 5 bases and J lost 10, with 12 bases in between. In nucleotides, the CDR3 is TGTGCCAGCAGCCTTCGGGGAGGCGAGCAGTTCTTC. Residues: CASSLRGGEQFF.

Details on this clone: Different DNA sequences within this sample yield the same CDR3. The CDR3 bases are TGCGCCAGCAGCTCACAGGGCTCTGGGGCCAACGTCCTGACTTTC. It codes for CASSSQGSGANVLTF. V and J are TRBV5-1 and TRBJ2-6; perhaps TRBD1 as D (6 bases). In germline, CDR1 is SGHRS, CDR2 YFSETQ. The CDR3 sequence is 15 residues long. V lost 3 bases, J lost 0 bases, and 7 bases lay in between.

The chain is built from TRBV13 and TRBJ1-1; perhaps TRBD1 as D (5 bases). This CDR3 comprises 15 residues. V dropped 6 bases and J dropped 4 bases, with 18 bases sitting between them. The germline V gene has CDR1 PRHDT and CDR2 FYEKMQ (reference sequence). In DNA form, the CDR3 reads TGTGCCAGCAGTCTCCCAGCGGGGGTGTTCACTGAAGCTTTCTTT. It specifies CASSLPAGVFTEAFF. Based on the CDR3 plus reference TRBV13 and TRBJ1-1, the full variable domain is AAGVIQSPRHLIKEKRETATLKCYPIPRHDTVYWYQQGPGQDPQFLISFYEKMQSDKGSIPDRFSAQQFSDYHSELNMSSLELGDSALYFCASSLPAGVFTEAFFGQGTRLTVV.